This TCR beta chain was identified during a study of shared clonotypes between healthy human individuals. TCRdb's table, derived via immunoSEQ multiplex PCR, lists solely in-frame clones and lacks some. Among 2 million to 3 million clones listed, more than 80% were seen once. Sequencing was performed on naive CD4+ T cells sorted from blood. Stated subset: CD45RA+ positively selected. The clonotype comes from a man younger than 35 in good health.

The CDR3 region has the DNA TGTGCCAGCAGCATACAGGGATCGACCGGGGAGCTGTTTTTT. Translating it yields CASSIQGSTGELFF. The chain has TRBV9 and TRBJ2-2; D might be TRBD1 (6 bases). Germline-derived CDR1 and CDR2 are SGDLS and YYNGEE. The CDR3 contains 14 residues. V was cut by 4 bases and J by 5 bases, with 12 bases left in between. Full variable domain (rest looked up from reference TRBV9 and TRBJ2-2): DSGVTQTPKHLITATGQRVTLRCSPRSGDLSVYWYQQSLDQGLQFLIQYYNGEERAKGNILERFSAQQFPDLHSELNLSSLELGDSALYFCASSIQGSTGELFFGEGSRLTVL.